The T cell receptor beta chain described here comes from a study of cytomegalovirus exposure and HLA in healthy donors (dated by TCRdb to the late 2010s). Study-wide context: A later analysis indicated that the 120 validation repertoires were generated on the platform also employed for the 700 or so repertoires of the first cohort. Along with the approximately 700-subject first cohort, a separate validation cohort of over a hundred different subjects was used. The study was designed to test whether signatures of past pathogen exposure could be identified by cataloging public T cell receptors. The study combined high-throughput TCR immunosequencing, statistical association of individual TCRs with disease status, and machine learning to predict cytomegalovirus infection status. The paper's findings and limits, for the study overall: All 120 or so repertoires were used to score co-occurrence in the validation cohort in a later analysis, because that analysis had no HLA typing for the cohort. Cytomegalovirus status was reported to be diagnosed by the classifier with high specificity and sensitivity in both the original and validation cohorts. Of the cluster scores, 90% to 95% were above 0 in a later analysis, which found that TCRs clustered in the first cohort also tended to co-occur in the 95 to 150 validation repertoires. A total of 164 TCR beta chains were listed by the study as associated with cytomegalovirus. Three of the identified cytomegalovirus-associated TCR beta chains were confirmed in vitro to be specific for cytomegalovirus antigens. The authors suggested that the approach could potentially be extended to other disease states and immunological phenotypes. Across donors, most TCR sequences were observed very rarely, whereas some public TCRs were present in many individuals.

Comment on this clone: Its cognate antigen has yet to be identified. It has no much larger one-base neighbor in the sample; base qualities were not kept.

Donors formed part of the validation cohort, which comprised 95 to 150 subjects and was distinct from the first cohort of under 850 subjects. Trimming takes 5 bases from V and 3 bases from J, and the germline ends sit 19 bases apart. Sequences SEHNR (CDR1) and FQNEAQ (CDR2) are obtained from the germline V gene (reference sequence). The CDR3 covers 17 residues, taking in both the cysteine and the phenylalanine. Only the CDR3 portion is preserved as DNA: 51 bases, with reading frame beginning at the first base. To prepare the library, the immunoSEQ multiplex PCR assay was applied. Regarding the original processing steps: A statistical classification framework was developed to diagnose cytomegalovirus status using the catalog of TCR beta chain sequences. TCRdb's version of the immuneACCESS table is confined to in-frame rearrangements and falls short of the full clone set. An unresolved V gene accounts for under half of the shortfall where checked; the remainder is of unknown origin. For V, J and clone size, that table is used; D and trimming come from the DNA. The sample has over 200,000 clones on record, 70% to 90% of them singletons. About 2.7% of the sample is held by the ten biggest clonotypes.

The chain is assembled from TRBV7-9 and TRBJ2-2; the D segment cannot be called with confidence. Source material: PBMCs. The clonotype comes from a woman aged 18-29 years in good health and CMV-seronegative. The DNA sequence is given as TGTGCCAGCAGCCCCCGAGTCTTGGAGTCGGACACCGGGGAGCTGTTTTTT. Its product reads: CASSPRVLESDTGELFF.